This T cell receptor beta chain comes out of a study of blood T cells in healthy people across ages. Whole-study findings and limits: Per million T cells, TCR beta diversity dropped about linearly as age rose. Strong correlation was found linking TCR beta diversity to naive T cell percentage. More naive CD4+ cells and higher diversity were found in long-lived than in aged donors.

The CDR3 has 18 amino acids. CDR1 and CDR2 from the germline V gene are KGHSH and LQKENI. Unmatched junction bases numbered 18, after V lost 3 bases and J lost 7 bases. Using a J-beta primer mix together with a sample-barcoded 5' primer, a second PCR was run for roughly 7 to 12 cycles. With 12 random nucleotides, a template-switch adaptor tagged each individual cDNA molecule. TCRdb recomputed calls from the 5' RACE reads with MiXCR, one row per CDR3 protein. The sample lists 550,000 to 750,000 distinct CDR3 sequences, around 21% occurring once. This clonotype was observed a few times. Its cognate antigen is unknown.

Sample: blood. V is TRBV18 and J is TRBJ2-1, with 7 bases matching TRBD1. The receptor's source is a man between 65 and 85 years old in good health. The CDR3 loop reads CASSPMAGTVRTLNEQFF. The CDR3 DNA reads as TGTGCCAGCTCACCCATGGCCGGGACAGTCCGTACTTTGAATGAGCAGTTCTTC.